This T cell receptor beta chain appears in the sequencing data of a study of blood T cell repertoires in COVID-19. Study overall: COVID-19 samples collected from the United States, Italy and Spain covered acute and convalescent phases. T cells, B-cell-depleted T cells, or PBMCs provided the cDNA or gDNA that served as material.

The CDR3 loop spans 14 amino acids. The germline gives CDR1 MGHRA, CDR2 YSYEKL. Between the trimmed V and J ends, which lost 2 bases and 2 bases, there was a span of 10 bases. In the study's own analysis: Amplification with reference gene primers provided the estimates of nucleated cell counts. Produced via immunoSEQ multiplex PCR; TCRdb's table is partial and in-frame only. That table is the source of V, J and clone size, and D and trimming were worked out from the DNA. Among some 120,000 clones listed, around four fifths were seen once. Sequencing was carried out using peripheral blood. This TCR came from a human donor in a cohort sampled during active COVID-19. The V gene is TRBV4-1, the J gene TRBJ2-7; D possibly corresponds to TRBD2 (5 bases). The CDR3 bases are TGCGCCAGCAGCCAATCGTCCGGGGCCTACGAGCAGTACTTC. It yields the protein CASSQSSGAYEQYF.